Listed below are T cell receptor beta chains from one sample, sequenced in a study of blood T cells in healthy people across ages. A single record per CDR3 protein comes from TCRdb applying MiXCR to the 5' RACE reads. The profile shows roughly 2 million distinct CDR3 sequences, around half of them singletons. Sequencing was done on a sample of blood. The source of these receptors is a middle-aged woman in good health. Both conserved end residues are part of each CDR3. A D gene is named only where the DNA matches it firmly. Some rows have no size entry. The others give once, few or many, or a class for an expanded clone.

CDR3 protein,CDR3 DNA,D gene,V gene,CDR3 length,clone size,J gene
CAISGSQDRGIDGVLHF,TGTGCCATCAGTGGAAGCCAGGACAGGGGAATTGATGGAGTACTCCACTTT,TRBD1,TRBV10-3,17,.,TRBJ1-6
CASSSRAGVITDTQYF,TGTGCCAGCAGCTCCCGCGCCGGGGTGATCACAGATACGCAGTATTTT,.,TRBV7-6,16,.,TRBJ2-3
CASSHSRRDTQYF,TGTGCCAGCAGTCACTCCCGGCGAGATACGCAGTATTTT,.,TRBV6-5,13,.,TRBJ2-3
CSAGRLPTDTQYF,TGCAGTGCTGGGAGATTACCGACAGATACGCAGTATTTT,.,TRBV20-1,13,few,TRBJ2-3
CASSESLSYEQYF,TGTGCCAGCAGTGAAAGCTTGTCCTACGAGCAGTACTTC,.,TRBV6-1,13,once,TRBJ2-7
CASSPAGFTQGEQYF,TGCGCCAGCAGCCCCGCCGGTTTTACCCAGGGGGAGCAGTACTTC,.,TRBV5-1,15,.,TRBJ2-7
CASSLGSGLETQYF,TGTGCCAGCAGCTTAGGATCGGGGTTGGAGACCCAGTACTTC,.,TRBV7-2,14,few,TRBJ2-5
CASSVAGGRYEQYF,TGTGCCAGCAGTGTAGCGGGGGGGCGATACGAGCAGTACTTC,TRBD2,TRBV6-1,14,.,TRBJ2-7
CASSFIGDNQPQHF,TGTGCCAGCAGTTTTATCGGTGATAACCAGCCCCAGCATTTT,.,TRBV12-3/TRBV12-4,14,.,TRBJ1-5
CSAATSGGPKETQYF,TGCAGTGCCGCCACTAGCGGGGGACCCAAAGAGACCCAGTACTTC,TRBD2,TRBV20-1,15,.,TRBJ2-5
CASSLGLDTDTQYF,TGTGCCAGCAGCTTGGGCCTAGACACAGATACGCAGTATTTT,.,TRBV7-2,14,.,TRBJ2-3
CASSQDPQGAGRETQYF,TGCGCCAGCAGCCAAGATCCCCAGGGGGCAGGGAGAGAGACCCAGTACTTC,TRBD1,TRBV4-3,17,.,TRBJ2-5
CASSSPDRYNEQSF,TGTGCCAGCAGCTCACCGGACAGATACAATGAGCAGTCCTTC,.,TRBV7-2,14,.,TRBJ2-1
CASSYGQGSTEAFF,TGTGCCAGCAGCTATGGACAGGGGTCCACTGAAGCTTTCTTT,TRBD1,TRBV9,14,few,TRBJ1-1
CASSSPGQFGNEQFF,TGTGCCAGCAGTTCCCCGGGACAGTTTGGTAATGAGCAGTTCTTC,TRBD1,TRBV6-6,15,few,TRBJ2-1
CASSYLGRASYGYTF,TGTGCCAGCAGTTACCTGGGCAGGGCGTCCTATGGCTACACCTTC,.,TRBV6-5,15,few,TRBJ1-2
CASSSHQPPRDGYTF,TGTGCCAGCAGTTCGCACCAACCTCCCAGGGATGGCTACACCTTC,.,TRBV28,15,few,TRBJ1-2